This T cell receptor (beta chain) was recorded in a study of Graves' ophthalmopathy and Graves' hyperthyroidism. The CDR3 is made up of 12 amino acids. The V and J ends lost 10 bases and 5 bases, in that order; junction bases with no gene match: 3. Germline V gives CDR1 KGHDR, CDR2 SFDVKD. Investigators amplified TCR beta CDR3 regions from RNA transcripts. RT-PCR with HTBI primers came first, then second-round multiplex PCR. TCRdb ran MiXCR on the multiplex PCR reads and lists one entry per CDR3 protein. This sample has around 660,000 distinct CDR3 sequences, with 35% to 50% found just once. This clonotype showed up many times. The study enrolled ophthalmopathy donors with moderate-to-severe activity, CAS ≥3, NOSPECS ≥4 and duration under 3 months.

What was sequenced was peripheral blood. The source is an adult man with Graves' ophthalmopathy. The chain couples TRBV24-1 to TRBJ2-2; TRBD1 aligns across 7 bases. CDR3 coding DNA: TGTGCCACGGAACAGGGGACCGGGGAGCTGTTTTTT. Residues: CATEQGTGELFF.